This T cell receptor beta chain is from a study of control samples from healthy donors and cancer patients. Libraries were prepared by immunoSEQ multiplex PCR; TCRdb keeps only in-frame clonotypes and omits some of them. This sample carries under 100,000 clones, approximately 88% of them seen once, and the ten largest clones take 9.5% to 10%. Germline CDR1 MGHRA, CDR2 YSYEKL. The CDR3 contains 15 residues. Trimming pared 4 bases from V and 7 bases from J, leaving 17 bases between. The V call is TRBV4-1, the J call TRBJ2-1; tentative D call: TRBD2 (7 bases). The specimen sequenced was PBMCs. This receptor was obtained from a woman aged 50 to 60 with colorectal cancer. For the CDR3, the DNA is TGCGCCAGCAGCCTAACCGGGGGGCCCGGGAATGAGCAGTTCTTC. Protein product: CASSLTGGPGNEQFF.